This TCR beta chain appears in the sequencing data of a study of CD8 T cells in Susac syndrome. The V gene end was trimmed by 2 bases and the J gene end by 6 bases; junction bases not matched to a gene: 6. Germline V gene data show CDR1 as MNHEY and CDR2 as SVGEGT. The CDR3 is 14 amino acids. It was with random hexamers that 0.5 to 1 ug RNA was reverse transcribed. TCRdb re-derived calls from the immunoSEQ multiplex PCR reads in MiXCR, one entry per CDR3 protein. The table has about 120,000 distinct CDR3 sequences, 92% seen once. This chain links TRBV6-2 or TRBV6-3 with TRBJ2-7, with TRBD2 matching 8 bases. Sequenced input: CD8+ T cells from PBMCs. The clonotype was recovered from a human donor in good health. The CDR3 nucleotides are TGTGCCAGCAGTTACCCCCGGACTAGCAGCGAGCAGTACTTC. It yields the protein CASSYPRTSSEQYF.